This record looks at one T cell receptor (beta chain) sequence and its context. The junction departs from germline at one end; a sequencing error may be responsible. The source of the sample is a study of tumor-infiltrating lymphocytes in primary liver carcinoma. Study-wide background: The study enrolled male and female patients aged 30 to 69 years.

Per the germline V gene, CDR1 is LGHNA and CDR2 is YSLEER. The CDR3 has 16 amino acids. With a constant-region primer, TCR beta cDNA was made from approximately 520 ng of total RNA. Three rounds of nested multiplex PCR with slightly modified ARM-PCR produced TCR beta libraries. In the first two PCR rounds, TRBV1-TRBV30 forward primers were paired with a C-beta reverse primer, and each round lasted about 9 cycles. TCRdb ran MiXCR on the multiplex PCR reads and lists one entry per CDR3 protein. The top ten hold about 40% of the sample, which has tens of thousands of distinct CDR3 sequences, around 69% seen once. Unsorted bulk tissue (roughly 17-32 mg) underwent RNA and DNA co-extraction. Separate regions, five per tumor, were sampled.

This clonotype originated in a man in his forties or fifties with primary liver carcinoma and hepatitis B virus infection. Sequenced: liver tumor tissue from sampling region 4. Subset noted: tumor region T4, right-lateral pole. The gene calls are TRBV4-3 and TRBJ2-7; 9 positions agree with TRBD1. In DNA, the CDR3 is TGCACCAGCAGCCAAGGGGCCGGGACAGGGCGTTACGAGCAGTACTTC. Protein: CTSSQGAGTGRYEQYF.